The 20 T cell receptor beta chains below were found in one sample sequenced in a study of control samples from healthy donors and cancer patients. Only in-frame clones appear in the TCRdb table, and some are missing; sequencing was by immunoSEQ multiplex PCR. The sample has around 94,000 clones; about 88% are singletons. The sample consisted of blood. The receptors shown here come from a woman between 50 and 59 years old in good health.

V gene TRBV28 combines with J gene TRBJ2-1, with 8 bases aligning to TRBD1. Trimming at V came to 6 bases and at J to 4 bases, leaving 8 bases not matched to a gene. The germline V gene encodes CDR1 MDHEN and CDR2 SYDVKM. The length of the CDR3 is 15 residues. CDR3 in DNA: TGTGCCAGCAGCCGCGGACAGGGCGTATACAATGAGCAGTTCTTC. Its translation: CASSRGQGVYNEQFF.

V gene TRBV11-3 combines with J gene TRBJ2-7; D perhaps matches TRBD1 (5 bases). The germline V gene encodes CDR1 SGHNT and CDR2 YENEEA. V dropped 3 bases and J dropped 3 bases, with 6 bases sitting between them. There are 12 residues in the CDR3. CDR3 in DNA: TGTGCCAGCAGCTTCCAGGGCTACGAGCAGTACTTC. It yields the protein CASSFQGYEQYF.

The DNA for the CDR3 is TGTGCCAGCAGCTTGGACGGGGGGGCCTCGATTAGCACAGATACGCAGTATTTT. This sequence encodes CASSLDGGASISTDTQYF. The rearrangement uses TRBV11-2 and TRBJ2-3; 8 nucleotides align to TRBD2. CDR3 size: 18 residues. Germline-derived CDR1 and CDR2 are SGHAT and FQNNGV. V gave up 3 bases and J gave up 0 bases; unmatched junction bases: 11.

The V call is TRBV29-1, the J call TRBJ2-5; a weak D match, TRBD1 (6 bases). The CDR3 length is 13 residues. Germline assignment: CDR1 SQVTM and CDR2 ANQGSEA. V lost 7 bases and J lost 9, with 21 bases in between. CDR3 residues: CSARTVGASAQYF. In DNA form, the CDR3 reads TGCAGCGCCAGGACAGTGGGGGCCTCGGCCCAGTACTTC. The entire variable domain, with the rest obtained from reference TRBV29-1 and TRBJ2-5, is as follows: SAVISQKPSRDICQRGTSLTIQCQVDSQVTMMFWYRQQPGQSLTLIATANQGSEATYESGFVIDKFPISRPNLTFSTLTVSNMSPEDSSIYLCSARTVGASAQYFGPGTRLLVL.

The chain joins TRBV5-8 to TRBJ2-3; D possibly corresponds to TRBD2 (6 bases). Trimming stripped 10 bases from V and 0 bases from J, with 6 bases between. CDR1 and CDR2 (germline): SGHTS, YDEGEE. The CDR3 is 11 residues long. CDR3 DNA: TGTGCCGGGACTAGCACAGATACGCAGTATTTT. It translates to CAGTSTDTQYF.

The chain carries TRBV28 and TRBJ2-1; D gene ambiguous. Trimming pared 2 bases from V and 7 bases from J, leaving 12 bases between. The CDR3 spans 14 residues. The V gene's germline CDR1 is MDHEN and CDR2 SYDVKM. The CDR3 nucleotides read TGTGCCAGCAGTTTACCCCCCCCTTTGAATGAGCAGTTCTTC. Its translation is CASSLPPPLNEQFF.

The chain is built from TRBV7-2 and TRBJ2-2; no clear D gene. Trimming pared 5 bases from V and 3 bases from J, leaving 7 bases between. CDR3 length equals 13 residues. Germline CDR1 SGHTA, CDR2 FQGNSA. The CDR3 nucleotides are TGTGCCAGCAGCATAGAATACACCGGGGAGCTGTTTTTT. Amino acid sequence: CASSIEYTGELFF.

The chain recombines TRBV6-2 or TRBV6-3 with TRBJ1-5, with unresolved D. Trimming left V 3 bases short and J 4 bases short, with 22 bases between. This CDR3 is 18 amino acids long. Per germline, CDR1 MNHEY and CDR2 SVGEGT. The CDR3 DNA reads as TGTGCCAGCAGTTATGAGGCGAAGGGTCCCTTGAGTAATCAGCCCCAGCATTTT. It codes for CASSYEAKGPLSNQPQHF.

Here the CDR3 DNA reads TGTGCCAGCAGCACCAGGACAGTAGGAAACACCATATATTTT. Translated, it gives CASSTRTVGNTIYF. V gene TRBV7-2 combines with J gene TRBJ1-3, with D perhaps TRBD1 (6 bases). Trimming cost V 5 bases and J 4 bases, with 12 bases left between them. CDR3 length: 14 residues. Looked up from germline, CDR1 is SGHTA and CDR2 is FQGNSA.

J is TRBJ1-4 and V is TRBV19, with 7 bases matching TRBD1. This CDR3 region has 14 residues. From germline, CDR1 is LNHDA and CDR2 SQIVND (reference sequence). Unmatched junction bases numbered 5, after V lost 5 bases and J lost 5 bases. The CDR3 sequence: CASSLTGVNEKLFF. The CDR3 DNA reads TGTGCCAGTAGTCTTACAGGGGTGAATGAAAAACTGTTTTTT.

This chain uses TRBV11-2 with TRBJ1-1; D is uncertain. The V end lost 6 bases, the J end lost 4 bases, and 9 bases lay between the germline ends. Germline V CDR1 and CDR2: SGHAT, FQNNGV. The CDR3 is 12 amino acids. This chain's CDR3 is CASRGLSTEAFF. The CDR3 DNA follows: TGTGCCAGCAGAGGCTTGAGCACTGAAGCTTTCTTT.

This clone was seen only once. The V and J genes are TRBV5-1 and TRBJ1-4; D remains unclear. This CDR3 contains 15 residues. Trimming cost V 4 bases and J 7 bases, with 17 bases left between them. Per germline, CDR1 SGHRS and CDR2 YFSETQ. The CDR3 DNA reads TGCGCCAGCAGCCCCGATGGGAGGGTGGTTGAAAAACTGTTTTTT. Protein: CASSPDGRVVEKLFF.

This sequence joins TRBV6-2 or TRBV6-3 and TRBJ1-3; D gene uncertain. The ends were cut back, 0 bases at V and 0 bases at J, with 9 bases in the middle. In germline, CDR1 is MNHEY, CDR2 SVGEGT. CDR3 length: 16 amino acids. The CDR3 reads CASSYSRDTSGNTIYF. The CDR3 DNA sequence: TGTGCCAGCAGTTACTCCCGGGATACCTCTGGAAACACCATATATTTT.

This sequence joins TRBV14 and TRBJ2-2, with D possibly matching TRBD1 (5 bases). Germline assignment: CDR1 SGHDN and CDR2 FVKESK. Trimming left V 4 bases short and J 7 bases short, with 13 bases between. The CDR3 spans 14 residues. CDR3 in amino acids: CASSPTRARGELFF. CDR3 bases: TGTGCCAGCAGCCCGACCAGGGCTCGCGGGGAGCTGTTTTTT.

The chain employs TRBV7-3 and TRBJ1-1, with 8 bases that match TRBD1. Per germline, CDR1 SGHTA and CDR2 FQGTGA. CDR3 length: 16 residues. Trimming took 5 bases from V and 5 from J; bases not matched to a gene: 13. The DNA for the CDR3 is TGTGCCAGCAGCCCGAACCCGACAGGGGCGTTAACTGAAGCTTTCTTT. Its translation is CASSPNPTGALTEAFF.

The CDR3: CASRSRQTTNEKLFF. The CDR3 DNA is TGTGCCAGCAGGTCCCGACAGACAACTAATGAAAAACTGTTTTTT. The chain links TRBV2 to TRBJ1-4, with a weak D call TRBD1 (5 bases). CDR1 and CDR2 (germline): SNHLY, FYNNEI. The ends were cut back, 6 bases at V and 0 bases at J, with 11 bases in the middle. The CDR3 totals 15 residues.

This chain joins TRBV5-6 and TRBJ1-4, with D perhaps TRBD1 (5 bases). The V and J ends lost 4 bases and 10 bases respectively, with 20 bases between them. Germline CDR1 and CDR2: SGHDT and YYEEEE. This CDR3 contains 15 residues. Written as DNA, the CDR3 is TGTGCCAGCAGCCTGACCTTGGGGGGTCAAGGAAAACTGTTTTTT. Residues: CASSLTLGGQGKLFF.

The chain joins TRBV4-3 to TRBJ2-2; D is undetermined. Per germline, CDR1 LGHNA and CDR2 YSLEER. Deletions cut 2 bases from V and 3 bases from J, with 7 bases between. This CDR3 has 14 amino acids. CDR3 in amino acids: CASSQLVYTGELFF. CDR3 coding DNA: TGCGCCAGCAGCCAACTCGTATACACCGGGGAGCTGTTTTTT.

This chain joins TRBV7-2 and TRBJ1-1; D is undetermined. The germline V and J ends were trimmed by 0 bases and 5 bases, with 13 bases remaining between them. CDR1 is SGHTA and CDR2 is FQGNSA in the germline V gene. CDR3 length equals 15 residues. The DNA of the CDR3 is TGTGCCAGCAGCTTAGCCGACGGGGTCGGGACTGAAGCTTTCTTT. Its translation: CASSLADGVGTEAFF.

The chain couples TRBV9 to TRBJ1-5, with D possibly being TRBD1 (6 bases). The germline gives CDR1 SGDLS, CDR2 YYNGEE. The V and J ends lost 4 bases and 2 bases respectively, with 16 bases between them. The length of the CDR3 is 16 residues. CDR3 protein: CASSPTARGGNQPQHF. The DNA for the CDR3 is TGTGCCAGCAGCCCCACCGCCAGGGGTGGCAATCAGCCCCAGCATTTT.